This section outlines one T cell receptor beta chain sequence together with its context. The antigen it recognizes is unknown. No base-level quality is on record; no much larger clone is a single base apart. V and J are truncated by 8 bases and 4 bases respectively, leaving an intervening sequence of 14 bases. CDR1 and CDR2, per the germline V gene (reference sequence), are LNHDA and SQIVND. CDR3 length: 13 amino acids, cysteine to phenylalanine. The only DNA kept is the CDR3, 39 bases in frame from the first base. The cohort comprised around 700 healthy bone marrow donors. At the time of sampling, every cohort member was nominally healthy, though immune exposures that went unrecorded were likely present. The donor tested CMV seronegative, placing the donor among the 352 seronegative members of the cohort. Each donor provided a peripheral blood sample, and peripheral blood mononuclear cells were used for TCR beta sequencing. Genomic DNA was extracted from the blood cell samples with the Qiagen DNeasy Blood Extraction Kit.

This entry belongs to a study of cytomegalovirus exposure and HLA in healthy donors listed by TCRdb under 2017. With respect to the entire study: In an earlier analysis of under 750 of the donors, around 300 Gb of sequence data and about 110 million unique TCR beta sequences from about 179 million T cells were reported. The T cell repertoires of 666 subjects were profiled by immunosequencing and related to cytomegalovirus serostatus. Rather than drawing on any new phenotypic data, the later analysis identified candidate immune exposures from TCR beta sequences and the way those sequences occurred across donors. In an earlier analysis of 500 to 650 of the donors, high-throughput TCR beta sequencing was used to judge whether each TCR beta V gene segment behaved as functional or pseudogenic. A later genetic analysis used genome-wide SNP genotypes for about 60% of the roughly 700 donors, treating that subset as a discovery cohort. Of the approximately 400 genotyped donors, around 81% fell in the genetic ancestry cluster associated with self-reported Caucasian donors. In addition to the first cohort of 666 subjects, a separate validation cohort of 100 to 150 different subjects was used. Typing coverage varied by locus: about 620-630 donors for A, B, C, DRB1 and DQB1; some 520 for DQA1; 606 for DPA1; under 490 for DPB1. To predict cytomegalovirus infection status, the study brought together high-throughput TCR immunosequencing, statistical association of individual TCRs with disease status, and machine learning. Alongside the repertoire data, information on donor age, sex, ethnicity and CMV serostatus was compiled. The study aimed to test whether signatures of past pathogen exposure could be identified by cataloging public T cell receptors. Four or five DR-DQ haplotypes were handled as single units for association and clustering because linkage in the cohort was strong. In a later analysis, previously published TCR beta repertoires from 670 or so donors were re-analyzed and high-resolution HLA genotyping was added so that TCR occurrence patterns could be studied. All discovery cohort repertoires had been generated using a single sequencing platform. Class I and class II HLA loci were covered by the typing at four-digit resolution. Approximately 310 gigabases of sequencing data and around 85 million unique TCR sequences made up an early release that covered 500 to 700 HLA-typed donors. Among around 400 genotyped donors of the cohort, an average of about 240,000 unique TCR beta nucleotide sequences was sequenced per donor, of which about 18% were non-productive.

The method behind the library was the immunoSEQ multiplex PCR assay. A mixture of 60 forward primers for TCR Vbeta segments and 13 reverse primers for TCR Jbeta segments was used in the multiplex PCR. A multiplex PCR assay on genomic DNA amplified the CDR3 region of rearranged TCR beta genes. Amplified TCR beta libraries were sequenced as 87-base-pair reads on the Illumina HiSeq System. The paper's processing steps were these. In a later analysis, approximately 74 million unique TCR beta chains were counted across the roughly 610 repertoires, and around 10 million of these chains were shared by at least two donors. To remove PCR and sequencing errors, raw reads were error-corrected and collapsed into unique sequences using a nearest-neighbor algorithm that merged closely related sequences. CDR3 sequences were aligned to IMGT reference sequences to assign V, D and J gene segments. Each retained sequence needed at least a six-nucleotide match to both a V gene segment and a J gene segment. A rearrangement was called productive if the CDR3 had no stop codons and remained in frame with V and J, and every other rearrangement was called non-productive. CDR3 was defined according to IMGT convention as the region running from the second conserved V-encoded cysteine to the conserved J-encoded phenylalanine. In an earlier analysis of more than 550 of the donors, sequences lacking an unambiguous match to a single V gene segment were excluded. In an earlier analysis of almost 600 of the donors, a V segment was called functional when productive rearrangements were above 56.7%, and segregating when the standard deviation between donors exceeded 5%. To diagnose cytomegalovirus status from the catalog of TCR beta chain sequences, a statistical classification framework was built. In a later analysis, TCR nucleotide sequences were compared against IMGT/GENE-DB human TR gene sequences so that V and J genes could be assigned. The TCRdist pipeline was used in a later analysis to assign CDR3 sequences and most-parsimonious VDJ recombination scenarios. A later analysis defined each TCR beta chain by its CDR3 amino acid sequence plus V-gene family, and excluded reads lacking a unique V-gene family. A later analysis removed 592 highly shared, low-generation-probability nucleotide sequences to deal with suspected cross-contamination and a sequencing artifact. In a later analysis, a clonal expansion index for each public chain was calculated from normalized within-repertoire ranks of inferred template counts. A later analysis computed generation probabilities with a VDJ recombination model fitted to out-of-frame rearrangements, and checked the results against IGoR. A later analysis scored TCR-TCR, TCR-HLA and TCR-CMV co-occurrence with hypergeometric tests, applying a repertoire-size bias correction to TCR pairs. False discovery rates were estimated in a later analysis by permuting HLA or CMV assignments 20 times. In a later analysis, co-occurring TCRs were grouped using DBSCAN, with TCRdist sequence similarity added in when clustering inside HLA-allele-positive subsets. Repertoires with fewer than 30,000 or more than 120,000 public chains, plus five repertoires with anomalous nucleotide sharing, were excluded from co-occurrence clustering. The table comes from immuneACCESS by way of TCRdb, which keeps in-frame sequences with V and J called. Part of the clones is missing from these tables; in studies checked, under half for an unresolved V gene and the rest for unknown reasons. That table gives V, J and clone size, and the DNA gave D and trimming. This sample holds 60,000 to 70,000 clones; 80% were observed only once. The ten most abundant clones make up around 4.2% of the sample.

General conclusions and limits of the study: At a false discovery rate of 0.05, a later analysis linked around 15,000 TCR beta sequences to specific HLA alleles. Because the 87-base-pair reads could not distinguish some IMGT-functional V segments, including TRBV6-2 and TRBV6-3, those segments were excluded. Presence/absence analyses assumed roughly uniform sequencing depth across donors, an assumption that may not hold. In a later analysis, HLA-associated TCR beta chains showed more clonal expansion and lower generation probabilities than non-associated chains that were equally common. While some public TCRs were present in many individuals, most TCR sequences turned up only very rarely across donors. A further reported finding was that TCR beta sequences accurately predicted the HLA-A and HLA-B alleles for most subjects in the first cohort. The study listed approximately 160 TCR beta chains as associated with cytomegalovirus. An earlier analysis of around 600 of the donors showed that most TCR beta V segments appeared in productive rearrangements either about 87% or about 30% of the time, which broadly matched IMGT annotations. This cohort had only TCR beta chains sequenced, and the lack of alpha or paired-chain data limited which features could be detected. Around 16 rarely observed V segments, including chromosome 9 orphons, were excluded from the earlier analysis of about 600 of the donors because counts were too low. In a later genetic analysis, a missense DCLRE1C variant was associated with V-gene and J-gene trimming of TCR beta chains, and the association was replicated in an independent cohort. When HLA alleles, especially DR and DQ, strongly co-occurred, TCR associations were difficult to assign to individual alleles. Correlated functional status among segregating V segments might reflect linkage disequilibrium, but an unknown experimental factor could not be ruled out. A later genetic analysis reported fewer N-insertions in productive TCRs among donors in an Asian-associated ancestry cluster than the roughly 720-donor mean. Immune exposure information for the cohort was limited to CMV serostatus. In a later analysis, TCR association rates were found to vary across HLA loci, with the most associated TCRs seen for DRB1 alleles and the fewest for HLA-C alleles. In both the original and validation cohorts, the classifier was reported to diagnose cytomegalovirus status with high specificity and sensitivity. In vitro tests confirmed that three of the cytomegalovirus-associated TCR beta chains recognize cytomegalovirus antigens. It was suggested by the authors that the approach could potentially be generalized to other disease states and immunological phenotypes. Because HLA typing was missing for some donors at each locus, association tests included only the typed subset. In a later analysis, several top co-occurrence clusters were reported to appear linked to parvovirus B19, influenza, CMV and Epstein-Barr virus. Most CMV-associated TCR beta chains appeared to be HLA-restricted in a later analysis, and the HLA associations seemed to be driven largely by CMV exposure. A cluster of highly shared sequence variants was judged likely to be a technical artifact of the sequencing pipeline.

The TCR was taken from a woman aged 25 to 39 in good health and CMV-seronegative. The sequenced material came from PBMCs. The chain employs TRBV19 and TRBJ1-2, with TRBD1 as a weak D call on 6 bases. CDR3 loop: CASETGPGYGYTF. The sequence in DNA is TGTGCCAGTGAGACAGGTCCGGGCTATGGCTACACCTTC. Supplemented by the reference TRBV19 and TRBJ1-2 proteins around the CDR3, the complete variable domain is DGGITQSPKYLFRKEGQNVTLSCEQNLNHDAMYWYRQDPGQGLRLIYYSQIVNDFQKGDIAEGYSVSREKKESFPLTVTSAQKNPTAFYLCASETGPGYGYTFGSGTRLTVV.